This TCR beta chain was sequenced in a study of blood T cell repertoires in COVID-19. Overall study: The United States, Italy and Spain were the sources of the acute and convalescent COVID-19 samples.

The CDR3 is 16 amino acids. CDR1 and CDR2 (germline): MNHNS, SASEGT. V lost 2 bases and J lost 4; bases outside the gene matches: 10. Original processing methods: It was from reference gene primer amplification that nucleated cell counts were estimated. Measured with immunoSEQ multiplex PCR; TCRdb has only the in-frame clones, and not every one. V and J calls and clone size are copied from that table; D and trimming were computed from the DNA. The repertoire holds fewer than 300,000 clones, with around 88% as singletons. V is TRBV6-1 and J is TRBJ2-7, with 8 bases lining up with TRBD1. This sequence originates from a woman between 40 and 55 years old with acute COVID-19. The sample taken for sequencing was PBMCs or T cells enriched from blood (not recorded which). CDR3 in DNA: TGTGCCAGCAGTGAACAGGGGGCCCTGGGAATATACGAGCAGTACTTC. It yields the protein CASSEQGALGIYEQYF.